This T cell receptor (beta chain) was retrieved from a study of T cell changes during pregnancy in multiple sclerosis. Germline CDR1 SGHNT, CDR2 YYREEE (reference sequence). V lost 4 bases and J lost 2, with 16 bases in between. The CDR3 is made up of 15 amino acids. Clones were read by immunoSEQ multiplex PCR, and TCRdb kept only the in-frame ones, dropping some. The table has tens of thousands of clones, roughly 90% seen once. Source: peripheral blood, taken in the second trimester of pregnancy. The TCR sequence derives from a female donor in good health, enrolled as a control in a pregnancy study. The chain links TRBV5-4 to TRBJ2-7; D remains unclear. CDR3 bases: TGTGCCAGCAGCCTTGTCGGTAGTAGCCCCTACGAGCAGTACTTC. Translation gives CASSLVGSSPYEQYF.